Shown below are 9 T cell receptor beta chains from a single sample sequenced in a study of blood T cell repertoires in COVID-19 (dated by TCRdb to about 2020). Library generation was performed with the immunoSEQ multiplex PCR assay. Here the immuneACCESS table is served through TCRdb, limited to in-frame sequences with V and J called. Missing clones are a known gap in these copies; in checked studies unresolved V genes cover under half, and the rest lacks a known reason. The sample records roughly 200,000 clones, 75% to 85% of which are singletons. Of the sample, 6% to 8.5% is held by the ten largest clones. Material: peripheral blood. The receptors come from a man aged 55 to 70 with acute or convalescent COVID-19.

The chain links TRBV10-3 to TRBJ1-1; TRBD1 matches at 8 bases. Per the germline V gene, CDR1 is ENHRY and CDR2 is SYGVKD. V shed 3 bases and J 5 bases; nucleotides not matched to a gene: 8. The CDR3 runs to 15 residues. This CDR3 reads CAISEGTGPRTEAFF. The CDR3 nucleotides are TGTGCCATCAGTGAAGGGACAGGACCCAGGACTGAAGCTTTCTTT.

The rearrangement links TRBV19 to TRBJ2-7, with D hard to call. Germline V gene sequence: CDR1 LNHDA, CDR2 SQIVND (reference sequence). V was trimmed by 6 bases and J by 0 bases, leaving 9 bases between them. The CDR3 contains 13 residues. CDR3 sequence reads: CASRTSYSYEQYF. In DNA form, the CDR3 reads TGTGCCAGTAGGACTTCATACTCCTACGAGCAGTACTTC.

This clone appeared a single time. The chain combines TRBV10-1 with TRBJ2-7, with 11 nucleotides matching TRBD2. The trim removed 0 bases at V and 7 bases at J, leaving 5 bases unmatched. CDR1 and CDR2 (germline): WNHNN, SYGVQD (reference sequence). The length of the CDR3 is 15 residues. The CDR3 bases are TGCGCCAGCAGTGAGTCGACTAGCGGGATAGAGGAGCAGTACTTC. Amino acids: CASSESTSGIEEQYF.

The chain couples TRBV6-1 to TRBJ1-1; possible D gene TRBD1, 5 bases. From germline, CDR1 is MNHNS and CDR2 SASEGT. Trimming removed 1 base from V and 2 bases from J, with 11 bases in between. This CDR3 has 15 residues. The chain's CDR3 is CASSEGRGYNTEAFF. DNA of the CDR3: TGTGCCAGCAGTGAAGGTCGGGGGTATAACACTGAAGCTTTCTTT.

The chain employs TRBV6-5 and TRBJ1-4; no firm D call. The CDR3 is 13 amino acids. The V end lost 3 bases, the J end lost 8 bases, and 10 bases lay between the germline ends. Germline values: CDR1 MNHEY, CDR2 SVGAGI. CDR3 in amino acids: CASSYRLREKLFF. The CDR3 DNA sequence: TGTGCCAGCAGTTATCGGTTGCGGGAAAAACTGTTTTTT.

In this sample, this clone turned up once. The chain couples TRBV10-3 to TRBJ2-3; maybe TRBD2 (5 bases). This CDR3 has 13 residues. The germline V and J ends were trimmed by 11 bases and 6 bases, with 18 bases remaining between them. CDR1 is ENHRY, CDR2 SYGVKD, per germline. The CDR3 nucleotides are TGTGCCGTCGCAGCGGAGAGACACGATACGCAGTATTTT. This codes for CAVAAERHDTQYF.

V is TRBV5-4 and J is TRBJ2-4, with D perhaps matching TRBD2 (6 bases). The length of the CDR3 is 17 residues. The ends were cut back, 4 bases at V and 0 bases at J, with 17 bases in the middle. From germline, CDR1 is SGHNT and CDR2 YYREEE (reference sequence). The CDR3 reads CASSDYFSGLAKNIQYF. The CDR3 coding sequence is TGTGCCAGCAGCGATTACTTTAGCGGCCTAGCCAAAAACATTCAGTACTTC.

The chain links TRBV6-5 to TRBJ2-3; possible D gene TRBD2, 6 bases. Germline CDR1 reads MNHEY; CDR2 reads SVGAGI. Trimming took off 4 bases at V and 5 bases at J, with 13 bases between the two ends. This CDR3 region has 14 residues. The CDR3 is CASSSPGLIDTQYF. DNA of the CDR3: TGTGCCAGCAGTTCCCCGGGACTTATAGATACGCAGTATTTT.

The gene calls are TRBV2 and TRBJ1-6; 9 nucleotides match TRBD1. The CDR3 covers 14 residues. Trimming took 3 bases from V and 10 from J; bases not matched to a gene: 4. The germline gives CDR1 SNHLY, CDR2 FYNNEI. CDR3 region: CASSEDRGFSPLHF. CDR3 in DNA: TGTGCCAGCAGTGAGGACAGGGGATTCTCACCCCTCCACTTT.